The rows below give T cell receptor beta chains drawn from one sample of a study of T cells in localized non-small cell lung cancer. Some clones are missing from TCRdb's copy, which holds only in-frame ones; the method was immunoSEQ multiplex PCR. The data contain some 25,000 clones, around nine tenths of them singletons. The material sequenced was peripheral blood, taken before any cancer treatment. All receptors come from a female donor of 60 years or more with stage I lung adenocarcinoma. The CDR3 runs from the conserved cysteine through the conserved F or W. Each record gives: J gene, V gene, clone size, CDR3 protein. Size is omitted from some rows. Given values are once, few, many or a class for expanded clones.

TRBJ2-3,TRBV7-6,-,CASSYRPGTDTQYF
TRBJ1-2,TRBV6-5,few,CASHPPGQIYYGYTF
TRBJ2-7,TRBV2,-,CASSTDATYEQYF
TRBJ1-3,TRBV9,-,CASSANQGLTIYF
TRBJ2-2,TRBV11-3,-,CASSGRVTGELFF
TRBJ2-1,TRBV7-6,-,CASSGGTYNEQFF
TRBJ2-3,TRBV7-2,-,CASSLAGRGTDTQYF
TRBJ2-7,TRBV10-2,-,CASIGGRFPYEQYF
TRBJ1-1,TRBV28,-,CAITQGYTEAFF
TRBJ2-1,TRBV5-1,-,CASSFSGLASEQFF
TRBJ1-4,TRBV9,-,CASSVEYGDEKLFF
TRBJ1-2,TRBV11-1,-,CASSQWFGYGYTF
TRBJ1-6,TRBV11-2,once,CASSLDPGDSPLHF
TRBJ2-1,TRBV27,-,CASSLLWTGTVIYNEQFF